Here is one T cell receptor (beta chain) with its context. With V trimmed by 0 bases and J by 4 bases, 2 bases remained unmatched. This CDR3 is 15 amino acids long. Germline V gene lookup returns CDR1 SGDLS and CDR2 YYNGEE. Assay used: immunoSEQ multiplex PCR; TCRdb lists only in-frame clones, some missing. The data show about 280,000 clones, with 65% to 90% seen just once and more than 4.5% held by the top ten. These data originate in a study of blood T cell repertoires in COVID-19. About the research overall: PBMCs, B-cell-depleted T cells, or T cells were the source of the cDNA or gDNA that made up the material.

This chain connects TRBV9 to TRBJ2-1; TRBD2 matches at 9 bases. Source material: peripheral blood. The sequence was obtained from a man aged 45-65 years with active or convalescent COVID-19. The CDR3 sequence: CASSVELAGYNEQFF. The CDR3 region has the DNA TGTGCCAGCAGCGTAGAGCTAGCGGGGTACAATGAGCAGTTCTTC.